This passage covers 32 T cell receptor beta chains from one sample sequenced in a study of CD8 T cells in Susac syndrome. Reverse transcription of 0.5 to 1 ug RNA was performed with random hexamers. Via MiXCR, TCRdb re-called the immunoSEQ multiplex PCR reads, giving one row per CDR3 protein. The sample lists fewer than 200,000 distinct CDR3 sequences, 85% to 95% occurring once. The sequenced material came from CD4+ T cells from PBMCs. Receptors were obtained from a human donor with Susac syndrome.

The count of this clonotype is one. The chain links TRBV30 to TRBJ1-5; the D is unclear. CDR3 length equals 11 residues. From germline, CDR1 is GTSNPN and CDR2 SVGIG (reference sequence). V gave up 1 base and J gave up 9 bases, with 7 bases separating them. The DNA of the CDR3 is TGTGCCTGGAGTGGCCGAGGGCCCCAGCATTTT. It yields the protein CAWSGRGPQHF.

V usage is TRBV2 and J usage is TRBJ1-5; TRBD1 matches at 9 bases. Germline V gene lookup returns CDR1 SNHLY and CDR2 FYNNEI. V lost 3 bases to trimming and J lost 1 base; unmatched junction nucleotides: 4. CDR3 size: 16 residues. Written as DNA, the CDR3 is TGTGCCAGCAGTGAGTGGGACAGGGCAAGCAATCAGCCCCAGCATTTT. Its translation: CASSEWDRASNQPQHF. The full variable domain, completed using reference TRBV2 and TRBJ1-5, is EPEVTQTPSHQVTQMGQEVILRCVPISNHLYFYWYRQILGQKVEFLVSFYNNEISEKSEIFDDQFSVERPDGSNFTLKIRSTKLEDSAMYFCASSEWDRASNQPQHFGDGTRLSIL.

J is TRBJ2-2 and V is TRBV3-1; 8 positions agree with TRBD1. The CDR3 is 14 amino acids. After removal of 3 bases from V and 4 bases from J, the junction contained 1 base not matched to a gene. Germline V gives CDR1 LGHDT, CDR2 YNNKEL (reference sequence). CDR3 sequence reads: CASSHDRGTGELFF. As DNA, the CDR3 is TGTGCCAGCAGCCATGACAGGGGCACCGGGGAGCTGTTTTTT.

This clonotype showed up just once. The chain carries TRBV12-3 or TRBV12-4 and TRBJ1-5, with a tentative D call TRBD1 (5 bases). V was cut by 2 bases and J by 6 bases, with 11 bases left in between. CDR3 length equals 14 residues. CDR3 in amino acids: CASSLPGTGQPQHF. The CDR3 nucleotides read TGTGCCAGCAGTTTACCAGGGACCGGTCAGCCCCAGCATTTT.

V usage is TRBV20-1 and J usage is TRBJ2-2; maybe TRBD1 (5 bases). Germline loops: CDR1 DFQATT, CDR2 SNEGSKA (reference sequence). The CDR3 spans 13 residues. V was trimmed by 6 bases and J by 4 bases, leaving 12 bases between them. The CDR3 DNA follows: TGCAGTGCCCAGGGCAGGTCCACCGGGGAGCTGTTTTTT. Protein product: CSAQGRSTGELFF.

The chain has TRBV30 and TRBJ2-7; the D is unclear. Germline V gives CDR1 GTSNPN, CDR2 SVGIG (reference sequence). V was pared by 0 bases and J by 3 bases, with 9 bases between. This CDR3 has 13 residues. DNA for the CDR3: TGTGCCTGGAGTGTGGTACAGTTCTACGAGCAGTACTTC. It is translated as CAWSVVQFYEQYF.

This chain connects TRBV4-1 to TRBJ2-7, with D possibly matching TRBD2 (6 bases). Trimming shortened V by 4 bases and J by 1 base, and 14 bases separated the two germline ends. In germline, CDR1 is MGHRA, CDR2 YSYEKL. The CDR3 is made up of 15 amino acids. CDR3 residues: CASSLATSRSYEQYF. CDR3 bases: TGCGCCAGCAGCCTCGCGACTAGTAGATCCTACGAGCAGTACTTC.

V usage is TRBV4-3 and J usage is TRBJ2-2, with a possible D match to TRBD2 (6 bases). Germline CDR1 LGHNA, CDR2 YSLEER. V was trimmed by 0 bases and J by 3 bases, leaving 8 bases between them. CDR3 size: 15 residues. CDR3 nucleotide sequence: TGCGCCAGCAGCCAAGAGCGGGGTTACACCGGGGAGCTGTTTTTT. Protein product: CASSQERGYTGELFF.

The rearrangement uses TRBV12-3 or TRBV12-4 and TRBJ1-6; TRBD1 agrees at 8 bases. V shed 6 bases and J 8 bases; nucleotides not matched to a gene: 3. The CDR3 length is 13 residues. The CDR3 protein is CASSQGAYSPLHF. The CDR3 nucleotides are TGTGCCAGCAGCCAGGGGGCTTATTCACCCCTCCACTTT.

The chain combines TRBV6-5 with TRBJ2-4, with 13 bases fitting TRBD2. J gave up 1 base and V 2 bases, and 5 bases lay outside the gene matches. In germline, CDR1 is MNHEY, CDR2 SVGAGI. The CDR3 is 18 residues long. CDR3 coding DNA: TGTGCCAGCAGTTACCCCGGGACTAGCGGGGAGGCCAAAAACATTCAGTACTTC. This encodes CASSYPGTSGEAKNIQYF.

CDR3 nucleotide sequence: TGTGCCAGCAGCTTGGAAGGGGATAGGCAGCCCCAGCATTTT. The encoded protein is CASSLEGDRQPQHF. V and J are TRBV5-4 and TRBJ1-5; D may be TRBD1 (5 bases). Germline V gene sequence: CDR1 SGHNT, CDR2 YYREEE (reference sequence). The ends were cut back, 0 bases at V and 7 bases at J, with 11 bases in the middle. CDR3 size: 14 residues. Using reference TRBV5-4 and TRBJ1-5 for the parts outside the CDR3, the full variable domain is ETGVTQSPTHLIKTRGQQVTLRCSSQSGHNTVSWYQQALGQGPQFIFQYYREEENGRGNFPPRFSGLQFPNYSSELNVNALELDDSALYLCASSLEGDRQPQHFGDGTRLSIL.

The chain joins TRBV6-1 to TRBJ2-1; TRBD2 matches at 7 bases. V shed 2 bases, J shed 10 bases, and the junction held 2 bases outside the gene matches. CDR1 and CDR2 (germline): MNHNS, SASEGT. The CDR3 covers 12 residues. CDR3: CASSERGVEQFF. The CDR3 DNA reads as TGTGCCAGCAGTGAACGGGGGGTAGAGCAGTTCTTC.

The gene calls are TRBV12-3 or TRBV12-4 and TRBJ1-5; perhaps TRBD1 as D (5 bases). Between the trimmed V and J ends, which lost 1 base and 8 bases, there was a span of 15 bases. CDR3 length equals 15 residues. The chain's CDR3 is CASSLDGSRGEPQHF. The DNA for the CDR3 is TGTGCCAGCAGTTTAGACGGATCAAGGGGTGAGCCCCAGCATTTT.

This rearrangement joins TRBV24-1 to TRBJ2-5; no clear D gene. Trimming pared 4 bases from V and 1 base from J, leaving 6 bases between. Germline V CDR1 and CDR2: KGHDR, SFDVKD. The CDR3 consists of 13 residues. The DNA of the CDR3 is TGTGCCACCAGTGAATCCAGCCAAGAGACCCAGTACTTC. The encoded protein is CATSESSQETQYF.

The CDR3 region is CASSLDAKSKGYGYTF. DNA of the CDR3: TGCGCCAGCAGCTTGGATGCCAAATCGAAGGGGTATGGCTACACCTTC. This chain links TRBV5-1 with TRBJ1-2; TRBD1 might be the D (5 bases). V lost 0 bases and J 5 bases, leaving 17 bases between the germline ends. Germline V gives CDR1 SGHRS, CDR2 YFSETQ. The CDR3 spans 16 residues.

This chain joins TRBV27 and TRBJ1-2; 8 bases are shared with TRBD1. In germline, CDR1 is MNHEY, CDR2 SMNVEV (reference sequence). The ends lost 3 bases at V and 6 bases at J; junction bases unmatched: 6. The CDR3 covers 14 residues. For the CDR3, the DNA is TGTGCCAGCAGTTTTGGAGACAGGGGCAATGGCTACACCTTC. Its translation: CASSFGDRGNGYTF.

V gene TRBV5-4 combines with J gene TRBJ2-1; TRBD2 agrees at 11 bases. Germline CDR1 SGHNT, CDR2 YYREEE (reference sequence). The CDR3 is 16 amino acids. Germline trimming cut 0 bases from V and 4 bases from J; bases unmatched to any gene: 3. The CDR3 DNA sequence: TGTGCCAGCAGCTTGGGACTAGCGGGGCGATACAATGAGCAGTTCTTC. It yields the protein CASSLGLAGRYNEQFF. Full variable domain (remainder filled in from reference TRBV5-4 and TRBJ2-1): ETGVTQSPTHLIKTRGQQVTLRCSSQSGHNTVSWYQQALGQGPQFIFQYYREEENGRGNFPPRFSGLQFPNYSSELNVNALELDDSALYLCASSLGLAGRYNEQFFGPGTRLTVL.

The chain uses TRBV2 and TRBJ1-2; D not certain. The V end was cut by 5 bases, the J end by 6 bases, with 19 bases between. The germline gives CDR1 SNHLY, CDR2 FYNNEI. CDR3 length: 15 residues. The CDR3 sequence is CASSFGQKDLNGYTF. The DNA for the CDR3 is TGTGCCAGCAGTTTCGGCCAGAAAGACCTTAATGGCTACACCTTC.

This clonotype appeared a single time. The chain links TRBV2 to TRBJ2-1; 8 bases fit TRBD2. Per the germline V gene, CDR1 is SNHLY and CDR2 is FYNNEI. V gave up 6 bases and J gave up 8 bases; unmatched junction bases: 6. This CDR3 region has 13 residues. The CDR3 DNA is TGTGCCAGCAGGGATAGCGGGGTATATGAGCAGTTCTTC. Its translation is CASRDSGVYEQFF.

This chain joins TRBV7-2 and TRBJ2-7; D is perhaps TRBD2 (5 bases). The germline CDR1 and CDR2 sequences are SGHTA and FQGNSA. V was cut by 5 bases and J by 4 bases, with 12 bases left in between. There are 13 residues in the CDR3. CDR3 sequence (DNA): TGTGCCAGCAGCACCCGGGGTGGGTACGAGCAGTACTTC. This sequence encodes CASSTRGGYEQYF.

The CDR3 reads CASRETGGNQPQHF. The CDR3 region has the DNA TGTGCCAGCAGGGAGACAGGGGGCAATCAGCCCCAGCATTTT. The gene calls are TRBV2 and TRBJ1-5; 8 nucleotides agree with TRBD1. The germline CDR1 and CDR2 sequences are SNHLY and FYNNEI. V shed 6 bases and J 2 bases; nucleotides not matched to a gene: 3. The CDR3 has 14 residues. Using reference TRBV2 and TRBJ1-5 for the parts outside the CDR3, the full variable domain is EPEVTQTPSHQVTQMGQEVILRCVPISNHLYFYWYRQILGQKVEFLVSFYNNEISEKSEIFDDQFSVERPDGSNFTLKIRSTKLEDSAMYFCASRETGGNQPQHFGDGTRLSIL.

The chain combines TRBV2 with TRBJ2-5; D call uncertain. The germline V and J ends were trimmed by 6 bases and 2 bases, with 7 bases remaining between them. CDR1 is SNHLY and CDR2 is FYNNEI in the germline V gene. This CDR3 is 12 amino acids long. This chain's CDR3 is CASRVWQETQYF. CDR3 DNA: TGTGCCAGCAGGGTCTGGCAAGAGACCCAGTACTTC.

The V and J genes are TRBV5-1 and TRBJ1-1; D perhaps matches TRBD1 (6 bases). The CDR3 loop spans 14 amino acids. V dropped 5 bases and J dropped 3 bases, with 14 bases sitting between them. Germline assignment: CDR1 SGHRS and CDR2 YFSETQ. This chain's CDR3 is CASSKGGWDTEAFF. CDR3 bases: TGCGCCAGCAGTAAAGGGGGTTGGGACACTGAAGCTTTCTTT.

This chain connects TRBV9 to TRBJ2-2; 10 bases are a match to TRBD1. The CDR3 is 16 amino acids. J was trimmed by 3 bases and V by 4 bases; bases with no gene match: 6. Germline assignment: CDR1 SGDLS and CDR2 YYNGEE. DNA for the CDR3: TGTGCCAGCAGCTCCGGACAGGGGGAGGACACCGGGGAGCTGTTTTTT. This translates into CASSSGQGEDTGELFF.

The chain employs TRBV28 and TRBJ1-4, with no clear D. The V end was cut by 7 bases, the J end by 8 bases, with 14 bases between. Germline CDR1 and CDR2: MDHEN and SYDVKM. The CDR3 loop spans 13 amino acids. Here the CDR3 reads CASTSPRGEKLFF. DNA of the CDR3: TGTGCCAGCACGTCACCTCGTGGAGAAAAACTGTTTTTT.

This chain joins TRBV19 and TRBJ2-7; D gene uncertain. V shed 4 bases and J shed 1 base, with 8 bases lying between them. This CDR3 is built from 13 residues. In germline, CDR1 is LNHDA, CDR2 SQIVND (reference sequence). Here the CDR3 DNA reads TGTGCCAGTAGTAGGGCGGATTCCTACGAGCAGTACTTC. This sequence encodes CASSRADSYEQYF.

This sequence joins TRBV13 and TRBJ1-6; 11 bases line up with TRBD1. The CDR3 runs to 15 residues. The V gene's germline CDR1 is PRHDT and CDR2 FYEKMQ (reference sequence). J was trimmed by 7 bases and V by 5 bases; bases with no gene match: 4. The CDR3, as DNA: TGTGCCAGCAGCAACCGGGACAGGGGGAATTCACCCCTCCACTTT. Residues: CASSNRDRGNSPLHF.

The CDR3 is CASSPPGRAANEQYF. CDR3 bases: TGTGCCAGCAGCCCACCCGGACGGGCCGCTAACGAGCAGTACTTC. The J gene is TRBJ2-7, the V gene TRBV3-1; no definite D call. The CDR3 consists of 15 residues. The V end lost 4 bases, the J end lost 5 bases, and 18 bases lay between the germline ends. CDR1 LGHDT and CDR2 YNNKEL come from the germline V gene (reference sequence).

This chain joins TRBV5-1 and TRBJ2-3; D might be TRBD2 (6 bases). This CDR3 is built from 15 residues. Germline-derived CDR1 and CDR2 are SGHRS and YFSETQ. With 4 bases removed from V and 6 bases from J, the gap between germline ends came to 18 bases. In DNA form, the CDR3 reads TGCGCCAGCAGCATATCCGGGTCGGCGGGGGATACGCAGTATTTT. Translated: CASSISGSAGDTQYF.

The rearrangement links TRBV20-1 to TRBJ1-2; D is uncertain. V lost 5 bases and J 6 bases, leaving 4 bases between the germline ends. The length of the CDR3 is 9 residues. Germline V gives CDR1 DFQATT, CDR2 SNEGSKA (reference sequence). CDR3 nucleotides: TGCAGTGCTCACGATGGCTACACCTTC. Translating it yields CSAHDGYTF.

The rearrangement links TRBV25-1 to TRBJ1-6; D is perhaps TRBD1 (6 bases). CDR3 length equals 17 residues. Germline V CDR1 and CDR2: MGHDK, SYGVNS. The V and J ends lost 2 bases and 6 bases respectively, with 17 bases between them. In DNA form, the CDR3 reads TGTGCCAGCAGTGAACCGCCTGGGGGGACACCTAATTCACCCCTCCACTTT. Translating gives CASSEPPGGTPNSPLHF.

The CDR3 region is CSASEGGTGELFF. The CDR3 DNA sequence: TGCAGTGCTAGCGAGGGGGGTACCGGGGAGCTGTTTTTT. The chain recombines TRBV20-1 with TRBJ2-2, with D possibly being TRBD1 or TRBD2 (6 bases each). Trimming shortened V by 3 bases and J by 5 bases, and 10 bases separated the two germline ends. There are 13 residues in the CDR3. Germline V CDR1 and CDR2: DFQATT, SNEGSKA (reference sequence).